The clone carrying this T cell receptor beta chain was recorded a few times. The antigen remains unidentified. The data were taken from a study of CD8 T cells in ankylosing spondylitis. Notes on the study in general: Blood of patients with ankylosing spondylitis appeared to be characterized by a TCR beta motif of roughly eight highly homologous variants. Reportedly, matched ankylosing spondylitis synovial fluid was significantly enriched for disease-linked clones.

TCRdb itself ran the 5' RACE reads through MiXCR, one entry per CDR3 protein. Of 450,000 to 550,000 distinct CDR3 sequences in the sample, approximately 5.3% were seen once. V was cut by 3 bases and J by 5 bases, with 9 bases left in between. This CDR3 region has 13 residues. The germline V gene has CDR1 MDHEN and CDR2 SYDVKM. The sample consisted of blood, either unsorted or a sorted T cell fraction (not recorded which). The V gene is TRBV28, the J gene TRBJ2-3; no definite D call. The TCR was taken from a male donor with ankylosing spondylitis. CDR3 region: CASSFVTVDTQYF. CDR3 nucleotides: TGTGCCAGCAGTTTCGTTACTGTAGATACGCAGTATTTT.